This T cell receptor beta chain derives from a study of T cell responses to AZD1222 COVID-19 vaccine (dated by TCRdb to about 2021). General notes on the study: AZD1222 recipients with second doses at about 4 weeks or about 12 weeks were pooled, because spike-specific TCR depth and breadth did not differ between schedules. A total of 230 or so trial participants underwent TCR sequencing, of whom 200 to 220 received two doses of AZD1222 and around 25 received two doses of the MenACWY control vaccine. Trial participants were enrolled into age subgroups of 18-55, 56-69 and 70-plus years, which contained about 160, 30 and 59 TCR-sequenced participants, respectively.

Inclusive of the bounding cysteine and phenylalanine, the CDR3 is 14 residues long. This entry keeps only the CDR3 DNA: 42 bases, framed from base 1. Trimming removed 1 base from V and 0 bases from J, leaving 5 bases between the germline ends. CDR1 SGDLS and CDR2 YYNGEE were looked up in the germline V gene. Per the publication, the time point label means: baseline before first vaccination. Vaccinee samples were obtained from the UK trials COV001 and COV002, which included a single-blind randomized controlled phase 2/3 trial of AZD1222 (ChAdOx1 nCoV-19) in healthy adults. For TCRbeta chain sequencing, PBMC samples from trial participants were taken at day 0 and at day 28 after the second dose. To note about this clone: The clone's antigen remains unknown. The input lacks base qualities; no much larger clone sits a single base away.

Here is what the overall study found, with its caveats: Epitopes outside the regions mutated in the B.1.351 and B.1.1.7 variants were reportedly recognized by nearly half of the unique spike-specific TCRs. Because no day 14 peak-response samples were available, repertoires were characterized only after the peak T cell response. A significant rise in spike-specific TCR breadth and depth was observed after two AZD1222 doses relative to day 0 and relative to MenACWY recipients. Conclusions about previously exposed vaccinees were limited because only 5 or 6 AZD1222 recipients were SARS-CoV-2 seropositive at baseline. CD4 TCRs associated with the vaccine covered the entire spike protein, and the dominant responses were in regions 160-218 and 743-854. Participants were mostly white British and included more females than males, and it was suggested by the authors that clonal diversity may have been underestimated. In the small 56-69-year group, the increase in depth fell short of significance, most likely because of low power.

The CDR3 regions of human TCRbeta chains were analyzed by immunosequencing. In the authors' own workflow: TCRs in the repertoires were matched against a reference library of SARS-CoV-2-specific TCRs that had been generated with the MIRA antigen-specificity platform. Breadth was defined as the fraction of unique TCRs that were SARS-CoV-2-associated. Depth was defined as the fraction of total T cells that were SARS-CoV-2-associated. Using the MIRA data, each spike-specific TCR was mapped to the spike region that the TCR reacts to and placed in a CD4 or CD8 class. Log10-transformed breadth and depth values were compared by one-way ANOVA with Sidak's multiple comparisons tests. Sourced from immuneACCESS, this table was stored by TCRdb with only in-frame sequences that have V and J called. A share of the clones is absent; for the studies checked, an unresolved V gene accounts for under half, and the remainder has no known explanation. The V and J calls and clone size are taken from that table; D and trimming were inferred from the DNA. For this sample there are 100,000 to 150,000 clones; about 85% appear just once. The top ten clones comprise about 4.2% of the sample.

This receptor was taken from an adult in good health. The chain was built from TRBV9 and TRBJ1-3; the D gene is unclear. The specimen comprised peripheral blood, sampled on day 0 of AZD1222 vaccination. The sequenced DNA: TGTGCCAGCAGCGTACAGAGCTCTGGAAACACCATATATTTT. It is translated as CASSVQSSGNTIYF.